Sequencing of this TCR beta chain was carried out in a study of beta chain features in type 1 diabetes. This clone was seen more than once but under ten times. Antigen: not known. Broader study findings: Short templates might get an advantage during PCR, and this would be equal in patients and controls. TCRB repertoires of naive, central memory and Treg cells appeared more similar among patients than among healthy donors.

The isolated RNA, all of it, was reverse transcribed, so expressed TCRB transcripts were what got sequenced. Sequencing used immunoSEQ multiplex PCR; TCRdb keeps in-frame clones, though not all of them. In the table there are about 290,000 clones, under 8.5% of which are singletons. Looked up from germline, CDR1 is GTSNPN and CDR2 is SVGIG (reference sequence). Trimming left V 1 base short and J 9 bases short, with 7 bases between. The CDR3 length is 11 residues. The TCR comes from a woman between 18 and 29 years old in good health. V gene TRBV30 combines with J gene TRBJ2-1, with D perhaps matching TRBD1 (6 bases). The sequencing input was central memory CD4+ T cells from blood. Here the CDR3 DNA reads TGTGCCTGGAGTGGCAGGGGTGAGCAGTTCTTC. This gives the protein CAWSGRGEQFF.